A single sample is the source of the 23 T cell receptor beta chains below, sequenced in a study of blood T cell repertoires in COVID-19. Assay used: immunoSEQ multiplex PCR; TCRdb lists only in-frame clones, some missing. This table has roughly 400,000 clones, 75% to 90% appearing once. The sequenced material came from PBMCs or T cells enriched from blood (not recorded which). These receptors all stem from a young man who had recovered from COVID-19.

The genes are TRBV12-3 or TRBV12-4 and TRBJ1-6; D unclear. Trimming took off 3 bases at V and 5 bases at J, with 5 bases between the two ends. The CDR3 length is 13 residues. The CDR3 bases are TGTGCCAGCAGTTTTACGGATAATTCACCCCTCCACTTT. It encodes CASSFTDNSPLHF.

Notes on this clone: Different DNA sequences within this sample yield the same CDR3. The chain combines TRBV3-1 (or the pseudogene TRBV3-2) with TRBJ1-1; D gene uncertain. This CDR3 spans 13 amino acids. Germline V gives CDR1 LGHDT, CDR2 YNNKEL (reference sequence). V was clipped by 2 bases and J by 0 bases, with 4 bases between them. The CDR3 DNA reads TGTGCCAGCAGCCAAAGAGTGAACACTGAAGCTTTCTTT. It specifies CASSQRVNTEAFF.

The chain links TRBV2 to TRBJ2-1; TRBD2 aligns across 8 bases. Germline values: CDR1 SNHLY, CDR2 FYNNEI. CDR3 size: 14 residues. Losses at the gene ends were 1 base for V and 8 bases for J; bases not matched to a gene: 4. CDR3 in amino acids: CASSEGGGRDEQFF. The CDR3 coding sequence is TGTGCCAGCAGTGAAGGCGGGGGGAGAGATGAGCAGTTCTTC.

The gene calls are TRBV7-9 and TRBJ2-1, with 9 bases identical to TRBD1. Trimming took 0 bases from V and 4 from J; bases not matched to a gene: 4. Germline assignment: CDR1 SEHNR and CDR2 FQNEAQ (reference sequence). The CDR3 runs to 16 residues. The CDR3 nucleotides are TGTGCCAGCAGCTTAGCTCGGACAGGGGTTTACAATGAGCAGTTCTTC. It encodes CASSLARTGVYNEQFF.

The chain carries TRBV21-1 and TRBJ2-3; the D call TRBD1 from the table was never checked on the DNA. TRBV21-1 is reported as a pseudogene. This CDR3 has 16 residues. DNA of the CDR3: TGTGCCAGCAGGAGACCGGGGGACAGGGACACAGATACGCAGTATTTT. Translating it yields CASRRPGDRDTDTQYF.

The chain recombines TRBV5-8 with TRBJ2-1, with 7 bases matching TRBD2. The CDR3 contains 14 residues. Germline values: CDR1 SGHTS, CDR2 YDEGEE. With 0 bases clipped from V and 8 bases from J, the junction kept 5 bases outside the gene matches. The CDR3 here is CASSLDGTSDEQFF. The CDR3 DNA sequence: TGTGCCAGCAGCTTGGATGGAACTAGCGATGAGCAGTTCTTC.

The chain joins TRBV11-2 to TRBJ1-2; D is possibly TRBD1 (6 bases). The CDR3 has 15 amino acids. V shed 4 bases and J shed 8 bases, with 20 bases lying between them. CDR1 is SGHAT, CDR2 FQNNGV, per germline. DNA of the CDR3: TGTGCCAGCAGCTGGGGGGGGACATCGGAACGCGGCTACACCTTC. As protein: CASSWGGTSERGYTF.

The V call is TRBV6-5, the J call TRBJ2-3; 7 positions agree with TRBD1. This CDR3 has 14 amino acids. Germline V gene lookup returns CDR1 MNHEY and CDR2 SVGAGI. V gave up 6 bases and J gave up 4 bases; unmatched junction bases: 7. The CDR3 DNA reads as TGTGCCAGCAGAAAAAGACAGGGATCAGATACGCAGTATTTT. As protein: CASRKRQGSDTQYF.

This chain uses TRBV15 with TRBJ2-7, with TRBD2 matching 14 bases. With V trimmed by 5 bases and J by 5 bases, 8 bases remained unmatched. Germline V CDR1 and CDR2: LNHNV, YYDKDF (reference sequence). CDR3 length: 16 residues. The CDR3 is CATSLRLAGGPHEQYF. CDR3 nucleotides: TGTGCCACCAGCCTAAGACTAGCGGGAGGGCCCCACGAGCAGTACTTC.

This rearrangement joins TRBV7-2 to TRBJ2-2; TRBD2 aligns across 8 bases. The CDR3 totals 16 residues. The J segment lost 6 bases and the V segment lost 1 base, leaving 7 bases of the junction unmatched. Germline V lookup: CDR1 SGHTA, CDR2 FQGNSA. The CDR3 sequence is CASSLGLLAGPGELFF. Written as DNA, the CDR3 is TGTGCCAGCAGCTTAGGATTGTTAGCGGGACCCGGGGAGCTGTTTTTT.

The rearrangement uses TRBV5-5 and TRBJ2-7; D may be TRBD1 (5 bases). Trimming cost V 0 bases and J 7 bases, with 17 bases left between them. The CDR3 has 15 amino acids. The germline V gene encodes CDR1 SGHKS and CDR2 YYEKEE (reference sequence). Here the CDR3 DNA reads TGTGCCAGCAGCTTGGTAGTAGGGGCACCCAGGGAGCAGTACTTC. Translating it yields CASSLVVGAPREQYF.

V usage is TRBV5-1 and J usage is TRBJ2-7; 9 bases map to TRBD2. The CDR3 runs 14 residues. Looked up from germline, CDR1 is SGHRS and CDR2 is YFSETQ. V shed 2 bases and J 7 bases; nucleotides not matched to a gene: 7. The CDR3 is CASSLFSGRGEQYF. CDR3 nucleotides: TGCGCCAGCAGCTTATTTAGCGGGAGAGGAGAGCAGTACTTC.

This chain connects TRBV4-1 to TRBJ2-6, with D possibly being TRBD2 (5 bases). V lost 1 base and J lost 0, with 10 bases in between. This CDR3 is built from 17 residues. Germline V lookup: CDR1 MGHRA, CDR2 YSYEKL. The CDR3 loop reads CASSQVLRDSGANVLTF. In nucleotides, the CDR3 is TGCGCCAGCAGCCAAGTTCTTCGGGACTCTGGGGCCAACGTCCTGACTTTC.

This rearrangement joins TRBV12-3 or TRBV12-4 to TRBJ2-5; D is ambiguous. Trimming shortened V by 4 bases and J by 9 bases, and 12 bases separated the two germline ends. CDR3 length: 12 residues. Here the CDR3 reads CASSSSPTAQYF. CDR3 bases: TGTGCCAGCAGTTCGAGTCCCACGGCCCAGTACTTC.

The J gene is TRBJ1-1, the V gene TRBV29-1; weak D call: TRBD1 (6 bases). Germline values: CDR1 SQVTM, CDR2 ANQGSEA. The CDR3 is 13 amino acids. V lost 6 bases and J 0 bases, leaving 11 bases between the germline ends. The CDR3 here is CSVAGQLNTEAFF. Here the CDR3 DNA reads TGCAGCGTAGCCGGACAGTTGAACACTGAAGCTTTCTTT.

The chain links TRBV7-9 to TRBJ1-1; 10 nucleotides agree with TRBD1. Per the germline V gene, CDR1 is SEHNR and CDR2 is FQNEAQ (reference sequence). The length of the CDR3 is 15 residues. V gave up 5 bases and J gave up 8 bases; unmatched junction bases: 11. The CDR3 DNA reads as TGTGCCAGCAGCGTGGACAGGGGGTTATTTCGAGAAGCTTTCTTT. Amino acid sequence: CASSVDRGLFREAFF.

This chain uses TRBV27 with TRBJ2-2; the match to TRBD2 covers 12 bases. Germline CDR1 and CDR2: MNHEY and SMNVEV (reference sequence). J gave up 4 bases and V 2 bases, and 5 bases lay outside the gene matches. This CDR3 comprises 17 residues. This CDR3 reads CASSLARLAGVTGELFF. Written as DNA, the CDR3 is TGTGCCAGCAGTTTAGCAAGACTAGCGGGAGTCACCGGGGAGCTGTTTTTT.

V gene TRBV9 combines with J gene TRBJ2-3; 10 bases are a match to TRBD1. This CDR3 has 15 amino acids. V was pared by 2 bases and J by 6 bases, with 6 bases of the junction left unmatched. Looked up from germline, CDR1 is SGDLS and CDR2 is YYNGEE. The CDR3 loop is CASSVRTGGSDTQYF. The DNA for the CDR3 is TGTGCCAGCAGCGTTCGGACAGGGGGGTCCGATACGCAGTATTTT.

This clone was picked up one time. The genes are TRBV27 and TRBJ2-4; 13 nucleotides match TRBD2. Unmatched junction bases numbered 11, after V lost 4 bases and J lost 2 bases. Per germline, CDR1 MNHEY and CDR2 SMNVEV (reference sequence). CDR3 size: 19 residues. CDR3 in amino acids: CASSSATGTSGATKNIQYF. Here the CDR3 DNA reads TGTGCCAGCAGTTCTGCAACCGGGACTAGCGGGGCTACCAAAAACATTCAGTACTTC.

The DNA for the CDR3 is TGTGCCACCAGTGAGACCTTTGGAGCGCGCAATGAGCAGTTCTTC. This codes for CATSETFGARNEQFF. This sequence joins TRBV24-1 and TRBJ2-1; D gene ambiguous. The CDR3 is 15 amino acids. Germline V CDR1 and CDR2: KGHDR, SFDVKD. V was trimmed by 4 bases and J by 6 bases, leaving 15 bases between them.

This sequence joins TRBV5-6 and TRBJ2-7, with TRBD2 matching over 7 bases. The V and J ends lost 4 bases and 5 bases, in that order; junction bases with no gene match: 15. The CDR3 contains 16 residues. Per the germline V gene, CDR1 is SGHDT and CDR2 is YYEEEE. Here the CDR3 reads CASSPLQWGRVHEQYF. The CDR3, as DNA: TGTGCCAGCAGCCCCCTGCAGTGGGGGAGGGTCCACGAGCAGTACTTC.

CDR3 DNA sequence: TGTGCCACCAGCAGAGATGGCTGGACAGGGGTCTACGAGCAGTACTTC. Its translation is CATSRDGWTGVYEQYF. The V call is TRBV15, the J call TRBJ2-7; 9 nucleotides match TRBD1. The CDR3 totals 16 residues. V was clipped by 0 bases and J by 3 bases; unmatched bases: 6. Germline V gene data show CDR1 as LNHNV and CDR2 as YYDKDF (reference sequence).

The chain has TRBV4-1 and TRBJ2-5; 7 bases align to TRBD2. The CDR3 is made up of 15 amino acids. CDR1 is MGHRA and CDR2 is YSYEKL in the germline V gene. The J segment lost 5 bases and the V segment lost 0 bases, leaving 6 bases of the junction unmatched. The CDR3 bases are TGCGCCAGCAGCCAAGAGCCCGGGAGGCCTGAGACCCAGTACTTC. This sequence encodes CASSQEPGRPETQYF.